A selection of T cell receptor beta chains follows, all from one sample in a study of blood T cell repertoires in COVID-19. Data came from immunoSEQ multiplex PCR; TCRdb stores just in-frame clones and leaves some out. Seen here are roughly 54,000 clones, 80% to 90% observed once, and the top ten hold approximately 6%. Sequencing used peripheral blood. The receptors were sampled from a woman in her fifties or sixties with COVID-19, enrolled during active disease. CDR3s include the opening cysteine and the closing phenylalanine or tryptophan. D genes are given only for firm matches. Clone size is given for some rows only: seen once, a few or many times, or a class if the clone is expanded.

V gene: TRBV19; J gene: TRBJ2-3; clone size: NA; D gene: TRBD1; CDR3 DNA: TGTGCCAGTAGTCGGACAGGCGAAGATACGCAGTATTTT; CDR3 protein: CASSRTGEDTQYF
V gene: TRBV11-3; J gene: TRBJ1-4; clone size: NA; D gene: NA; CDR3 DNA: TGTGCCAGCAGCTCCCGAGAGGACTTTAATGAAAAACTGTTTTTT; CDR3 protein: CASSSREDFNEKLFF
V gene: TRBV18; J gene: TRBJ2-5; clone size: NA; D gene: TRBD1; CDR3 DNA: TGTGCCAGCTCTCCTACGACAGGGAGAGAGACCCAGTACTTC; CDR3 protein: CASSPTTGRETQYF
V gene: TRBV6-6; J gene: TRBJ2-7; clone size: NA; D gene: TRBD2; CDR3 DNA: TGTGCCAGCTCTATAGCGGGGGCCTACGAGCAGTACTTC; CDR3 protein: CASSIAGAYEQYF
V gene: TRBV12-3/TRBV12-4; J gene: TRBJ1-1; clone size: NA; D gene: TRBD1; CDR3 DNA: TGTGCCAGCAGCGCGACAGGGATTACTGAAGCTTTCTTT; CDR3 protein: CASSATGITEAFF
V gene: TRBV11-2; J gene: TRBJ1-4; clone size: NA; D gene: TRBD1; CDR3 DNA: TGTGCCAGCAGCTCAAGCGGGGGACAGTGGGGAGAAAAACTGTTTTTT; CDR3 protein: CASSSSGGQWGEKLFF
V gene: TRBV6-5; J gene: TRBJ2-2; clone size: NA; D gene: TRBD1; CDR3 DNA: TGTGCCAGCAGCCAAACGACAGGGGACGGCGGGGAGCTGTTTTTT; CDR3 protein: CASSQTTGDGGELFF
V gene: TRBV2; J gene: TRBJ1-4; clone size: NA; D gene: NA; CDR3 DNA: TGTGCCAGCAGTGAATGGGGGGACGATGAAAAACTGTTTTTT; CDR3 protein: CASSEWGDDEKLFF
V gene: TRBV9; J gene: TRBJ2-1; clone size: NA; D gene: NA; CDR3 DNA: TGTGCCAGCAGCGTAAGCCCCCATGAGCAGTTCTTC; CDR3 protein: CASSVSPHEQFF
V gene: TRBV19; J gene: TRBJ1-5; clone size: NA; D gene: TRBD1; CDR3 DNA: TGTGCCAGTAGTTTCGGACAGGGCAATCAGCCCCAGCATTTT; CDR3 protein: CASSFGQGNQPQHF
V gene: TRBV19; J gene: TRBJ1-2; clone size: NA; D gene: TRBD1; CDR3 DNA: TGTGCCAGTAGTTCCGGGACAGGGGCGTTTTTGAGGGACGGCTACACCTTC; CDR3 protein: CASSSGTGAFLRDGYTF
V gene: TRBV9; J gene: TRBJ2-1; clone size: once; D gene: TRBD2; CDR3 DNA: TGTGCCAGCAGCAAAGGGACTAGCGGCACCTACAATGAGCAGTTCTTC; CDR3 protein: CASSKGTSGTYNEQFF
V gene: TRBV29-1; J gene: TRBJ2-4; clone size: NA; D gene: NA; CDR3 DNA: TGCAGCGTTGATCCCTTAGCCAAAAACATTCAGTACTTC; CDR3 protein: CSVDPLAKNIQYF
V gene: TRBV11-2; J gene: TRBJ1-2; clone size: NA; D gene: NA; CDR3 DNA: TGTGCCAGCAGACAGACATTCCGAGCTAACTATGGCTACACCTTC; CDR3 protein: CASRQTFRANYGYTF
V gene: TRBV27; J gene: TRBJ2-1; clone size: NA; D gene: TRBD2; CDR3 DNA: TGTGCCAGCAGTTTCCGGGTCACTAGCGGGAGCAATGAGCAGTTCTTC; CDR3 protein: CASSFRVTSGSNEQFF
V gene: TRBV5-1; J gene: TRBJ2-5; clone size: NA; D gene: NA; CDR3 DNA: TGCGCCAGCAGCCCCCAAACAGGGAGCCGAGAGACCCAGTACTTC; CDR3 protein: CASSPQTGSRETQYF
V gene: TRBV6-5; J gene: TRBJ2-3; clone size: NA; D gene: NA; CDR3 DNA: TGTGCCAGCAGAGTCGGGAGTACTGGCACAGATACGCAGTATTTT; CDR3 protein: CASRVGSTGTDTQYF
V gene: TRBV19; J gene: TRBJ1-6; clone size: NA; D gene: TRBD1; CDR3 DNA: TGTGCCAGTAACAGGGGCCTAGAATCACCCCTCCACTTT; CDR3 protein: CASNRGLESPLHF
V gene: TRBV7-2; J gene: TRBJ1-1; clone size: NA; D gene: TRBD1; CDR3 DNA: TGTGCCAGCAGCTTCCGACAGGGACTTCCTTCCACTGAAGCTTTCTTT; CDR3 protein: CASSFRQGLPSTEAFF
V gene: TRBV29-1; J gene: TRBJ2-2; clone size: NA; D gene: NA; CDR3 DNA: TGCAGCGTCGTCCGTAGCGCTACGAACACCGGGGAGCTGTTTTTT; CDR3 protein: CSVVRSATNTGELFF
V gene: TRBV11-2; J gene: TRBJ1-4; clone size: NA; D gene: TRBD1; CDR3 DNA: TGTGCCAGCAGCCAAACCGGGACAGGCGAAAAACTGTTTTTT; CDR3 protein: CASSQTGTGEKLFF
V gene: TRBV7-8; J gene: TRBJ2-7; clone size: NA; D gene: TRBD2; CDR3 DNA: TGTGCCAGCAGCTCAGACGCGGGACTAGTTTTTTACGAGCAGTACTTC; CDR3 protein: CASSSDAGLVFYEQYF
V gene: TRBV19; J gene: TRBJ2-1; clone size: NA; D gene: TRBD1; CDR3 DNA: TGTGCCAGTAGGGGACAGGATCTATACAATGAGCAGTTCTTC; CDR3 protein: CASRGQDLYNEQFF
V gene: TRBV5-1; J gene: TRBJ1-1; clone size: few; D gene: NA; CDR3 DNA: TGCGCCAGCAGCTTGCTACAGGGCCAACCTGAAGCTTTCTTT; CDR3 protein: CASSLLQGQPEAFF
V gene: TRBV12-3/TRBV12-4; J gene: TRBJ1-4; clone size: NA; D gene: NA; CDR3 DNA: TGTGCCAGCAACGGCGGGGGTGATGAAAAACTGTTTTTT; CDR3 protein: CASNGGGDEKLFF
V gene: TRBV4-1; J gene: TRBJ2-1; clone size: once; D gene: TRBD2; CDR3 DNA: TGCGCCAGCAGCCAAGTCTGGGCGGGAGAGGGTTATGAGCAGTTCTTC; CDR3 protein: CASSQVWAGEGYEQFF
V gene: TRBV2; J gene: TRBJ2-7; clone size: NA; D gene: NA; CDR3 DNA: TGTGCCAGCAGTGGGGAGGAGGTCCTCCCCTACGAGCAGTACTTC; CDR3 protein: CASSGEEVLPYEQYF
V gene: TRBV28; J gene: TRBJ2-1; clone size: NA; D gene: NA; CDR3 DNA: TGTGCCAGCAGTTTGCCCCGCCGGGTTCAGTTCTTC; CDR3 protein: CASSLPRRVQFF
V gene: TRBV19; J gene: TRBJ2-7; clone size: NA; D gene: TRBD2; CDR3 DNA: TGTGCCAGTAGTATCACTAGCGGGGGGGCTGGCGAGCAGTACTTC; CDR3 protein: CASSITSGGAGEQYF
V gene: TRBV7-9; J gene: TRBJ1-1; clone size: NA; D gene: TRBD1; CDR3 DNA: TGTGCCAGCAGCAAACAGGGGGCGAACACTGAAGCTTTCTTT; CDR3 protein: CASSKQGANTEAFF
V gene: TRBV2; J gene: TRBJ1-5; clone size: NA; D gene: TRBD1; CDR3 DNA: TGTGCCACGACAGGGGACTATAGCAATCAGCCCCAGCATTTT; CDR3 protein: CATTGDYSNQPQHF
V gene: TRBV9; J gene: TRBJ1-3; clone size: NA; D gene: NA; CDR3 DNA: TGTGCCAGCAGCGGGGTGAACAGGGCCCAAGATTTT; CDR3 protein: CASSGVNRAQDF
V gene: TRBV5-1; J gene: TRBJ2-7; clone size: NA; D gene: NA; CDR3 DNA: TGCGCCAGCAGCTTGCGAGCATTGTCCTACGAGCAGTACTTC; CDR3 protein: CASSLRALSYEQYF
V gene: TRBV19; J gene: TRBJ1-5; clone size: NA; D gene: TRBD1; CDR3 DNA: TGTGCCAGTAGTTCCACCGGGACAGAGAATCAGCCCCAGCATTTT; CDR3 protein: CASSSTGTENQPQHF
V gene: TRBV19; J gene: TRBJ1-1; clone size: NA; D gene: NA; CDR3 DNA: TGTGCCAGTAGTATCCCCCGGGGGGCCCTGGGCACTGAAGCTTTCTTT; CDR3 protein: CASSIPRGALGTEAFF
V gene: TRBV4-1; J gene: TRBJ2-1; clone size: NA; D gene: TRBD2; CDR3 DNA: TGCGCCAGCAGCCCCTTTTTTGGGGGAGGGAGCTCCTACAATGAGCAGTTCTTC; CDR3 protein: CASSPFFGGGSSYNEQFF
V gene: TRBV15; J gene: TRBJ1-2; clone size: NA; D gene: TRBD1; CDR3 DNA: TGTGCCACCAGCCCAGGGGCAGGGGGTGAATTCAACTATGGCTACACCTTC; CDR3 protein: CATSPGAGGEFNYGYTF
V gene: TRBV7-8; J gene: TRBJ2-1; clone size: NA; D gene: NA; CDR3 DNA: TGTGCCAGCAGCCAGACTCGCAATGAGCAGTTCTTC; CDR3 protein: CASSQTRNEQFF
V gene: TRBV9; J gene: TRBJ2-7; clone size: NA; D gene: NA; CDR3 DNA: TGTGCCAGCAGCGTAGCGACGTCAGGTGAGCAGTACTTC; CDR3 protein: CASSVATSGEQYF
V gene: TRBV19; J gene: TRBJ1-4; clone size: NA; D gene: NA; CDR3 DNA: TGTGCCAGTAGTGTGGGTAGCGTTTTGGATGAAAAACTGTTTTTT; CDR3 protein: CASSVGSVLDEKLFF
V gene: TRBV3-1/TRBV3-2; J gene: TRBJ2-1; clone size: NA; D gene: TRBD2; CDR3 DNA: TGTGCCAGCAGTTTCGCTAGCGGGAGAGGAAATGAGCAGTTCTTC; CDR3 protein: CASSFASGRGNEQFF
V gene: TRBV19; J gene: TRBJ2-2; clone size: once; D gene: NA; CDR3 DNA: TGTGCCAGTAGTATTTATCTTACGGTAGCGAACACCGGGGAGCTGTTTTTT; CDR3 protein: CASSIYLTVANTGELFF
V gene: TRBV11-2; J gene: TRBJ1-6; clone size: NA; D gene: NA; CDR3 DNA: TGTGCCAGCAGCTTAGTTAGGGGCTCACCCCTCCACTTT; CDR3 protein: CASSLVRGSPLHF
V gene: TRBV6-5; J gene: TRBJ1-2; clone size: NA; D gene: TRBD1; CDR3 DNA: TGTGCCAGCAGTTACCGGGGACAGGATGGCTACACCTTC; CDR3 protein: CASSYRGQDGYTF
V gene: TRBV29-1; J gene: TRBJ1-1; clone size: NA; D gene: NA; CDR3 DNA: TGCAGCGCGGACACGAACACTGAAGCTTTCTTT; CDR3 protein: CSADTNTEAFF
V gene: TRBV6-2/TRBV6-3; J gene: TRBJ2-5; clone size: NA; D gene: TRBD1; CDR3 DNA: TGTGCCAGCAGTTACCGGACAGGGGAAGAGACCCAGTACTTC; CDR3 protein: CASSYRTGEETQYF
V gene: TRBV6-1; J gene: TRBJ1-6; clone size: NA; D gene: TRBD1; CDR3 DNA: TGTGCCAGCAGCGAACTAGGGGGGACAGGGGGATCACCCCTCCACTTT; CDR3 protein: CASSELGGTGGSPLHF
V gene: TRBV2; J gene: TRBJ1-2; clone size: NA; D gene: NA; CDR3 DNA: TGTGCCAGCGGACAGACGTCAAATGGCTACACCTTC; CDR3 protein: CASGQTSNGYTF
V gene: TRBV28; J gene: TRBJ2-7; clone size: NA; D gene: TRBD1; CDR3 DNA: TGTGCCAGCAGTCCCCCGGACAGGGTCCTTATACGGGAGTACTTC; CDR3 protein: CASSPPDRVLIREYF
V gene: TRBV9; J gene: TRBJ1-6; clone size: NA; D gene: NA; CDR3 DNA: TGTGCCAGCAGCCCCCGACCGGACAGATATAATTCACCCCTCCACTTT; CDR3 protein: CASSPRPDRYNSPLHF
V gene: TRBV6-5; J gene: TRBJ2-2; clone size: NA; D gene: NA; CDR3 DNA: TGTGCCAGCAGTTACTCTGGGACATCTGAGAGCGGGGAGCTGTTTTTT; CDR3 protein: CASSYSGTSESGELFF
V gene: TRBV11-2; J gene: TRBJ2-3; clone size: NA; D gene: TRBD1; CDR3 DNA: TGTGCCAGCAGCTATACAGGGGGCGGCACAGATACGCAGTATTTT; CDR3 protein: CASSYTGGGTDTQYF
V gene: TRBV4-2; J gene: TRBJ2-1; clone size: once; D gene: NA; CDR3 DNA: TGTGCCAGCAGCCAAGTTCGGACAGCTAACAATGAGCAGTTCTTC; CDR3 protein: CASSQVRTANNEQFF
V gene: TRBV15; J gene: TRBJ2-5; clone size: NA; D gene: NA; CDR3 DNA: TGTGCCACCAGCAGAGATCAGGGGTGGGAGACCCAGTACTTC; CDR3 protein: CATSRDQGWETQYF
V gene: TRBV2; J gene: TRBJ1-5; clone size: NA; D gene: NA; CDR3 DNA: TGTGCCAGCAGTGCAGGATATAGCAATCAGCCCCAGCATTTT; CDR3 protein: CASSAGYSNQPQHF
V gene: TRBV2; J gene: TRBJ2-2; clone size: NA; D gene: NA; CDR3 DNA: TGTGCCAGCAGTGATTTGAGACGGGTACCTTCGGCCGGGGAGCTGTTTTTT; CDR3 protein: CASSDLRRVPSAGELFF
V gene: TRBV3-1/TRBV3-2; J gene: TRBJ1-1; clone size: NA; D gene: TRBD1; CDR3 DNA: TGTGCCAGCAGTCAAGCTTGGACAGGACAGAACACTGAAGCTTTCTTT; CDR3 protein: CASSQAWTGQNTEAFF
V gene: TRBV10-3; J gene: TRBJ2-7; clone size: NA; D gene: TRBD2; CDR3 DNA: TGTGCCATCAGCGAGAGGACTAGCGGGAGAAGCGAGCAGTACTTC; CDR3 protein: CAISERTSGRSEQYF